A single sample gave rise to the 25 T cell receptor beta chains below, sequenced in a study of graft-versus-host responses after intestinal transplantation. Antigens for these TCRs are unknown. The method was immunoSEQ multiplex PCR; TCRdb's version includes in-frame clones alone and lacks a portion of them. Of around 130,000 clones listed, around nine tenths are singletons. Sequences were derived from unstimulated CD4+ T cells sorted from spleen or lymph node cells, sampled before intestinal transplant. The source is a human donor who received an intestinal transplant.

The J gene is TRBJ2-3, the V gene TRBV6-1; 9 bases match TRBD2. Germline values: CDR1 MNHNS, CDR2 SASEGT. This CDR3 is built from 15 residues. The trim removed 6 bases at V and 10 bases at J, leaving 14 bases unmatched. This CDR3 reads CASSSPGLALNAQYF. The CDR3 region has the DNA TGTGCCAGCAGCTCTCCGGGACTAGCTCTTAATGCGCAGTATTTT.

CDR3 in amino acids: CASSTGTGGGTYEQYF. In DNA form, the CDR3 reads TGTGCCAGTAGTACCGGGACAGGGGGTGGTACCTACGAGCAGTACTTC. The rearrangement joins TRBV19 to TRBJ2-7, with 11 bases aligning to TRBD1. V lost 4 bases and J lost 2; bases outside the gene matches: 7. This CDR3 is built from 16 residues. From germline, CDR1 is LNHDA and CDR2 SQIVND (reference sequence). Drawing the rest from reference TRBV19 and TRBJ2-7, the complete variable domain is DGGITQSPKYLFRKEGQNVTLSCEQNLNHDAMYWYRQDPGQGLRLIYYSQIVNDFQKGDIAEGYSVSREKKESFPLTVTSAQKNPTAFYLCASSTGTGGGTYEQYFGPGTRLTVT.

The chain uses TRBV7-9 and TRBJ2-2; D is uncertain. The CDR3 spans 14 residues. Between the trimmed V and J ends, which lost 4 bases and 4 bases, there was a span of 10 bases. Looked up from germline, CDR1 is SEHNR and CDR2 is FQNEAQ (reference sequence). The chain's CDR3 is CASSSRVPTGELFF. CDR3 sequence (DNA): TGTGCCAGCAGCTCACGGGTACCCACCGGGGAGCTGTTTTTT. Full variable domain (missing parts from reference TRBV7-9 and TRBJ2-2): DTGVSQNPRHKITKRGQNVTFRCDPISEHNRLYWYRQTLGQGPEFLTYFQNEAQLEKSRLLSDRFSAERPKGSFSTLEIQRTEQGDSAMYLCASSSRVPTGELFFGEGSRLTVL.

The CDR3 DNA reads as TGCAGCACCAGCACCGGGAGTATCACTGAAGCTTTCTTT. Residues: CSTSTGSITEAFF. The chain links TRBV29-1 to TRBJ1-1; D unresolved. The CDR3 contains 13 residues. Looked up from germline, CDR1 is SQVTM and CDR2 is ANQGSEA. V dropped 8 bases and J dropped 4 bases, with 17 bases sitting between them.

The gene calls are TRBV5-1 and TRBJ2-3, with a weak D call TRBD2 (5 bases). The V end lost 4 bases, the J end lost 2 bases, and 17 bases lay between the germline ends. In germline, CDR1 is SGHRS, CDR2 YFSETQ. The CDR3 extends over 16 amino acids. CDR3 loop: CASSLERARYTDTQYF. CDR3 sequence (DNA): TGCGCCAGCAGCCTGGAGAGGGCTCGTTACACAGATACGCAGTATTTT. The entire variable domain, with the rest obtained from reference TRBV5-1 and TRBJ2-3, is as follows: KAGVTQTPRYLIKTRGQQVTLSCSPISGHRSVSWYQQTPGQGLQFLFEYFSETQRNKGNFPGRFSGRQFSNSRSEMNVSTLELGDSALYLCASSLERARYTDTQYFGPGTRLTVL.

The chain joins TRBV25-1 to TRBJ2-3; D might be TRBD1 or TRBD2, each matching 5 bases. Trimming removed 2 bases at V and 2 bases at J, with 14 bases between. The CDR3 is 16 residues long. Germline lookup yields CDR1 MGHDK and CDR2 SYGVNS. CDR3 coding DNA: TGTGCCAGCAGTGAAGGCTTGGGGCGGGCCACAGATACGCAGTATTTT. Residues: CASSEGLGRATDTQYF.

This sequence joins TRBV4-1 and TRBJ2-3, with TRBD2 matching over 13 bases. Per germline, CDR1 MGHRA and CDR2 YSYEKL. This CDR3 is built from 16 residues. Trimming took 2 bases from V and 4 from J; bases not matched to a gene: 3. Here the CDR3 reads CASSQTSGGAADTQYF. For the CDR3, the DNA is TGCGCCAGCAGCCAAACTAGCGGGGGGGCTGCAGATACGCAGTATTTT.

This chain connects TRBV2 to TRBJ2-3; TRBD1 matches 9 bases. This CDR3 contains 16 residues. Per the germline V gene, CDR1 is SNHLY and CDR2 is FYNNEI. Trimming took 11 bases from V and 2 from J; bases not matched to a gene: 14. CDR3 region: CAVRSPGQGLTDTQYF. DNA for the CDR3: TGTGCCGTTAGGTCTCCGGGACAGGGACTCACAGATACGCAGTATTTT.

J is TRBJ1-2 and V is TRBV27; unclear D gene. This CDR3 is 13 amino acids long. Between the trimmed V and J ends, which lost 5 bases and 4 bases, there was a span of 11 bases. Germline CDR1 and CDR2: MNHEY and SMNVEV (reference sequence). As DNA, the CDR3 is TGTGCCAGCAGTCGTATGGGTCTCTATGGCTACACCTTC. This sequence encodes CASSRMGLYGYTF.

The CDR3 sequence is CASSLSAPRAGANVLTF. CDR3 DNA sequence: TGTGCCAGCAGTTTATCGGCCCCGCGGGCTGGGGCCAACGTCCTGACTTTC. The gene calls are TRBV27 and TRBJ2-6, with D possibly matching TRBD2 (5 bases). The germline V gene has CDR1 MNHEY and CDR2 SMNVEV (reference sequence). V lost 0 bases and J lost 2, with 11 bases in between. The CDR3 length is 17 residues.

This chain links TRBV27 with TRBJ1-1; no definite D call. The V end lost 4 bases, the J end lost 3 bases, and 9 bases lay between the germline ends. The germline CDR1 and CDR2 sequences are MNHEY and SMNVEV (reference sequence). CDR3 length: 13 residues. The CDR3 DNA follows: TGTGCCAGCAGTTCCCGGGATTACACTGAAGCTTTCTTT. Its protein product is CASSSRDYTEAFF.

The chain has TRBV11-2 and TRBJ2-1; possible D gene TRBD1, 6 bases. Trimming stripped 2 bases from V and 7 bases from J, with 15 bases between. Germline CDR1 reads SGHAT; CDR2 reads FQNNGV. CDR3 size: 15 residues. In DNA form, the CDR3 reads TGTGCCAGCAGCTTATCAGGGACACTGGGGAATGAGCAGTTCTTC. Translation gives CASSLSGTLGNEQFF. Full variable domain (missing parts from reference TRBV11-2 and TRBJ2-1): EAGVAQSPRYKIIEKRQSVAFWCNPISGHATLYWYQQILGQGPKLLIQFQNNGVVDDSQLPKDRFSAERLKGVDSTLKIQPAKLEDSAVYLCASSLSGTLGNEQFFGPGTRLTVL.

CDR3 bases: TGTGCCAGCAGGGACAGGGCGGTCTACGAGCAGTACTTC. This sequence encodes CASRDRAVYEQYF. This chain uses TRBV2 with TRBJ2-7; 8 bases align to TRBD1. CDR1 is SNHLY, CDR2 FYNNEI, per germline. V lost 6 bases, J lost 3 bases, and 4 bases stayed unmatched. The CDR3 is 13 amino acids.

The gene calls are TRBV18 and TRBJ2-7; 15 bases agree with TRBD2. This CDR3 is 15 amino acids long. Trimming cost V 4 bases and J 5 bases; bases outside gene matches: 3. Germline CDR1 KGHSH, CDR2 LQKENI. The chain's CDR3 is CASSLGTSGGNEQYF. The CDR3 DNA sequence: TGTGCCAGCTCACTAGGGACTAGCGGGGGGAACGAGCAGTACTTC.

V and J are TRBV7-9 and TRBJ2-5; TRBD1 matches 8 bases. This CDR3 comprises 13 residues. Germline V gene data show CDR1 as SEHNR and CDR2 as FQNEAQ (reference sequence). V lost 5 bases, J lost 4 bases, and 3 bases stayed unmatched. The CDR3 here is CASSRGQGETQYF. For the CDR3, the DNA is TGTGCCAGCAGCAGAGGACAGGGAGAGACCCAGTACTTC.

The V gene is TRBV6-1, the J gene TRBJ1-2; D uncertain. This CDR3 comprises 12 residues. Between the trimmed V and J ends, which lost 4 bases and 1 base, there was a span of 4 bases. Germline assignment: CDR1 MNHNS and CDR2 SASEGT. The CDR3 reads CASSGLNYGYTF. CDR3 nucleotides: TGTGCCAGCAGTGGCCTTAACTATGGCTACACCTTC.

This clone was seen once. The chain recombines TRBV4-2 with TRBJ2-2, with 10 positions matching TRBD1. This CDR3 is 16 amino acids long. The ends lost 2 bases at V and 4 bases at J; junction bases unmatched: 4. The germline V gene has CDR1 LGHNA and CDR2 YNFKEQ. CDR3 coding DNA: TGTGCCAGCAGCCAACCAGACAGGGGGCGCACCGGGGAGCTGTTTTTT. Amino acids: CASSQPDRGRTGELFF.

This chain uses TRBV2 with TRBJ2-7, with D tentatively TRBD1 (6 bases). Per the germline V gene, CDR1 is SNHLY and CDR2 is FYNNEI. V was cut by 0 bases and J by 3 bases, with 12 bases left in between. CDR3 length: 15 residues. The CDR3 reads CASSEALRGFYEQYF. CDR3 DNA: TGTGCCAGCAGTGAAGCGCTGAGGGGGTTCTACGAGCAGTACTTC. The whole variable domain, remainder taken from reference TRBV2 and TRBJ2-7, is EPEVTQTPSHQVTQMGQEVILRCVPISNHLYFYWYRQILGQKVEFLVSFYNNEISEKSEIFDDQFSVERPDGSNFTLKIRSTKLEDSAMYFCASSEALRGFYEQYFGPGTRLTVT.

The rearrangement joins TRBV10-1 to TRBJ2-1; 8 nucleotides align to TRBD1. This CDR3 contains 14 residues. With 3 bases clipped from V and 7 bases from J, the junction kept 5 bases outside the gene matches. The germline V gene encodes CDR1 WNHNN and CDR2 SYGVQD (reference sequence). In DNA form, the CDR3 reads TGCGCCAGCAGTGACGGACAGGGTTTTAATGAGCAGTTCTTC. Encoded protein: CASSDGQGFNEQFF.

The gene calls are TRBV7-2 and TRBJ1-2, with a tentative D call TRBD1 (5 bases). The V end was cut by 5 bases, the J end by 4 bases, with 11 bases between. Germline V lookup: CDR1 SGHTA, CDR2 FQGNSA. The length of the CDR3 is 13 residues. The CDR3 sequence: CASSPRQLYGYTF. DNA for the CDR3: TGTGCCAGCAGCCCCCGACAGCTCTATGGCTACACCTTC.

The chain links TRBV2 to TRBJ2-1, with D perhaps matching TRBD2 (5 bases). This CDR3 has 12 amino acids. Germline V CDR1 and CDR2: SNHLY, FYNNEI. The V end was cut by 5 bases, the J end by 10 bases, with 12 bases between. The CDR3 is CASSTSSSEQFF. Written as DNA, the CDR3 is TGTGCCAGCAGTACATCTAGCTCCGAGCAGTTCTTC.

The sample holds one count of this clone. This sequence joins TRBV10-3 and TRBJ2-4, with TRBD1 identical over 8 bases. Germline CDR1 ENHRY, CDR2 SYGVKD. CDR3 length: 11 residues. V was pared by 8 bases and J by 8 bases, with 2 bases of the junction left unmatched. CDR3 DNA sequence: TGTGCCATCGGACAGGGCGACATTCAGTACTTC. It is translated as CAIGQGDIQYF.

The CDR3 protein is CASSYTGGVETQYF. For the CDR3, the DNA is TGTGCCAGCAGCTATACAGGGGGCGTGGAGACCCAGTACTTC. This chain joins TRBV7-8 and TRBJ2-5, with TRBD1 matching 9 bases. V was clipped by 4 bases and J by 5 bases; unmatched bases: 5. The CDR3 runs 14 residues. Germline CDR1 reads SGHVS; CDR2 reads FQNEAQ.

CDR3: CASRTAFNTEAFF. CDR3 nucleotide sequence: TGCGCCTCCCGGACAGCTTTTAACACTGAAGCTTTCTTT. This chain joins TRBV10-1 and TRBJ1-1; D is perhaps TRBD1 (6 bases). Germline loops: CDR1 WNHNN, CDR2 SYGVQD (reference sequence). V shed 11 bases and J shed 2 bases, with 15 bases lying between them. This CDR3 has 13 residues.

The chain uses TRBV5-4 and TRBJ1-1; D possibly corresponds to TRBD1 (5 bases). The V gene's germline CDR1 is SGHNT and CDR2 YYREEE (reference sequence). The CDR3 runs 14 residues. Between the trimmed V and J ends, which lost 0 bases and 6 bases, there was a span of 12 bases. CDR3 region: CASSLEDGAAEAFF. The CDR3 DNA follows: TGTGCCAGCAGCTTGGAGGATGGGGCAGCTGAAGCTTTCTTT.